The 23 T cell receptor beta chains below were found in one sample sequenced in a study of T cell changes during pregnancy in multiple sclerosis. Sequencing was performed with immunoSEQ multiplex PCR; in TCRdb, only in-frame clones are kept and a portion is missing. There are over 55,000 clones in the sample; around 94% occur only once, and roughly 3.2% lies in the top ten. The sample was CD8+ T cells from peripheral blood mononuclear cells, taken in the third trimester of pregnancy. The receptors originated from a female donor in good health, enrolled as a control in a pregnancy study.

The chain has TRBV5-4 and TRBJ2-7; D is uncertain. Per the germline V gene, CDR1 is SGHNT and CDR2 is YYREEE (reference sequence). The CDR3 is made up of 13 amino acids. V lost 1 base and J 1 base, leaving 6 bases between the germline ends. DNA of the CDR3: TGTGCCAGCAGCTTGAGAGTATCCTACGAGCAGTACTTC. Encoded protein: CASSLRVSYEQYF.

The V and J genes are TRBV5-6 and TRBJ2-3; D may be TRBD1 (5 bases). The CDR3 runs 15 residues. With 0 bases removed from V and 6 bases from J, the gap between germline ends came to 14 bases. In germline, CDR1 is SGHDT, CDR2 YYEEEE. CDR3 coding DNA: TGTGCCAGCAGCTTGGGTAGGGGCTTGGTTGATACGCAGTATTTT. Amino acid sequence: CASSLGRGLVDTQYF.

This chain links TRBV4-3 with TRBJ2-2; 9 bases are shared with TRBD1. The CDR3 is 22 residues long. V was pared by 0 bases and J by 7 bases, with 24 bases of the junction left unmatched. Germline V gene data show CDR1 as LGHNA and CDR2 as YSLEER. CDR3 nucleotide sequence: TGCGCCAGCAGCCAAGATCTCCACCAAATCTCATCCGGGACAGGGATCGGCGGGGAGCTGTTTTTT. Its translation is CASSQDLHQISSGTGIGGELFF.

V usage is TRBV6-5 and J usage is TRBJ2-7; perhaps TRBD1 as D (6 bases). The CDR3 consists of 15 residues. Trimming took 7 bases from V and 3 from J, leaving 19 bases between them. Germline-derived CDR1 and CDR2 are MNHEY and SVGAGI. The CDR3 spells CASTSTQGKIYEQYF. CDR3 nucleotides: TGTGCCAGCACTTCTACCCAGGGGAAGATCTACGAGCAGTACTTC.

The CDR3: CASSVRGSEYNEQFF. The CDR3 bases are TGTGCCAGCAGCGTGCGGGGTTCGGAGTACAATGAGCAGTTCTTC. This chain connects TRBV9 to TRBJ2-1; D might be TRBD2 (6 bases). V lost 2 bases and J lost 4, with 13 bases in between. Looked up from germline, CDR1 is SGDLS and CDR2 is YYNGEE. This CDR3 has 15 amino acids.

The rearrangement uses TRBV4-2 and TRBJ1-2; 7 bases map to TRBD1. With 1 base clipped from V and 3 bases from J, the junction kept 17 bases outside the gene matches. The CDR3 has 19 residues. CDR1 is LGHNA and CDR2 is YNFKEQ in the germline V gene. For the CDR3, the DNA is TGTGCCAGCAGCCAAGCTTTGGGATTCAGGGGGAAGTGGGACTATGGCTACACCTTC. Residues: CASSQALGFRGKWDYGYTF.

The chain couples TRBV6-4 to TRBJ1-4; weak D call: TRBD1 (5 bases). V gave up 6 bases and J gave up 1 base, with 12 bases separating them. There are 15 residues in the CDR3. The germline CDR1 and CDR2 sequences are MRHNA and SNTAGT. In nucleotides, the CDR3 is TGTGCCAGCAGCTTGACGGGGGAAACTAATGAAAAACTGTTTTTT. This codes for CASSLTGETNEKLFF.

The chain has TRBV11-3 and TRBJ1-1; D gene uncertain. The V gene's germline CDR1 is SGHNT and CDR2 YENEEA. This CDR3 spans 18 amino acids. V was clipped by 1 base and J by 1 base, with 19 bases between them. CDR3 protein: CASSLGGEGSVKNTEAFF. Here the CDR3 DNA reads TGTGCCAGCAGCTTAGGTGGGGAGGGTAGCGTAAAGAACACTGAAGCTTTCTTT.

This chain links TRBV19 with TRBJ1-6; D gene ambiguous. V dropped 6 bases and J dropped 6 bases, with 18 bases sitting between them. This CDR3 has 16 residues. Germline-derived CDR1 and CDR2 are LNHDA and SQIVND (reference sequence). In DNA, the CDR3 is TGTGCCAGTAGCCCCGTTGAGGGCGCGTTTAATTCACCCCTCCACTTT. As protein: CASSPVEGAFNSPLHF.

The V and J genes are TRBV10-3 and TRBJ2-6; TRBD2 is a possible D gene (6 bases). V lost 0 bases to trimming and J lost 0 bases, with 9 bases between them. The CDR3 runs 17 residues. From germline, CDR1 is ENHRY and CDR2 SYGVKD. CDR3 protein: CAISESGGNSGANVLTF. Here the CDR3 DNA reads TGTGCCATCAGTGAGTCCGGGGGAAACTCTGGGGCCAACGTCCTGACTTTC.

The chain uses TRBV10-3 and TRBJ1-1; D gene unclear. CDR3 length: 16 amino acids. Trimming took 3 bases from V and 3 from J, leaving 17 bases between them. In germline, CDR1 is ENHRY, CDR2 SYGVKD. Here the CDR3 DNA reads TGTGCCATCAGTGATTTTAACGGCCAGGAGGACACTGAAGCTTTCTTT. As protein: CAISDFNGQEDTEAFF.

V usage is TRBV27 and J usage is TRBJ2-7; 10 bases line up with TRBD1. Germline CDR1 and CDR2: MNHEY and SMNVEV (reference sequence). The CDR3 is 14 residues long. V lost 5 bases to trimming and J lost 3 bases; unmatched junction nucleotides: 4. CDR3: CASSPRTGGYEQYF. The CDR3 coding sequence is TGTGCCAGCAGTCCACGGACAGGGGGCTACGAGCAGTACTTC.

The chain recombines TRBV30 with TRBJ2-5; D is possibly TRBD2 (5 bases). The germline V and J ends were trimmed by 4 bases and 3 bases, with 18 bases remaining between them. Germline V CDR1 and CDR2: GTSNPN, SVGIG (reference sequence). CDR3 length equals 15 residues. The chain's CDR3 is CAWTPGGRPEETQYF. CDR3 coding DNA: TGTGCCTGGACCCCTGGCGGGCGGCCAGAAGAGACCCAGTACTTC.

The rearrangement links TRBV7-9 to TRBJ2-3; 7 nucleotides match TRBD1. Trimming removed 3 bases from V and 6 bases from J; junction bases left unmatched: 6. CDR1 and CDR2 (germline): SEHNR, FQNEAQ (reference sequence). The CDR3 runs 14 residues. The CDR3 nucleotides are TGTGCCAGCAGCTTGACAGGGTCGGTGGATACGCAGTATTTT. Translating gives CASSLTGSVDTQYF.

The chain joins TRBV4-1 to TRBJ2-7; D uncertain. The CDR3 loop spans 16 amino acids. CDR1 is MGHRA and CDR2 is YSYEKL in the germline V gene. Trimming removed 0 bases at V and 0 bases at J, with 12 bases between. The CDR3 region is CASSQEGSPSSYEQYF. CDR3 nucleotide sequence: TGCGCCAGCAGCCAAGAAGGCAGCCCTAGCTCCTACGAGCAGTACTTC.

The chain uses TRBV19 and TRBJ2-1; TRBD2 matches at 9 bases. CDR1 and CDR2 (germline): LNHDA, SQIVND (reference sequence). Trimming removed 6 bases from V and 1 base from J; junction bases left unmatched: 7. CDR3 length: 16 amino acids. CDR3 coding DNA: TGTGCCAGTAGATTTGGAGCGGGGGGATCCTACAATGAGCAGTTCTTC. This encodes CASRFGAGGSYNEQFF.

The V and J genes are TRBV5-8 and TRBJ2-5; tentative D call: TRBD2 (6 bases). Trimming left V 3 bases short and J 6 bases short, with 15 bases between. CDR1 and CDR2 (germline): SGHTS, YDEGEE. The CDR3 totals 14 residues. The CDR3 loop is CASSYTGLPKTQYF. The CDR3 bases are TGTGCCAGCAGCTACACGGGACTTCCCAAGACCCAGTACTTC. Variable domain in full (rest from reference TRBV5-8 and TRBJ2-5): EAGVTQSPTHLIKTRGQQATLRCSPISGHTSVYWYQQALGLGLQFLLWYDEGEERNRGNFPPRFSGRQFPNYSSELNVNALELEDSALYLCASSYTGLPKTQYFGPGTRLLVL.

The rearrangement joins TRBV5-6 to TRBJ1-2, with TRBD1 identical over 7 bases. Trimming at V came to 4 bases and at J to 5 bases, leaving 2 bases not matched to a gene. This CDR3 region has 12 residues. CDR1 SGHDT and CDR2 YYEEEE come from the germline V gene. The CDR3 DNA sequence: TGTGCCAGCAGCGGGACAGAGTATGGCTACACCTTC. Its protein product is CASSGTEYGYTF.

The rearrangement uses TRBV9 and TRBJ2-5, with D tentatively TRBD1 (5 bases). The CDR3 contains 13 residues. CDR1 and CDR2 (germline): SGDLS, YYNGEE. V lost 3 bases, J lost 5 bases, and 11 bases lay in between. The CDR3 loop is CASSATVEETQYF. CDR3 nucleotides: TGTGCCAGCAGCGCGACAGTGGAGGAGACCCAGTACTTC.

J is TRBJ2-1 and V is TRBV2, with 7 bases lining up with TRBD1. The germline V gene encodes CDR1 SNHLY and CDR2 FYNNEI. J was trimmed by 3 bases and V by 4 bases; bases with no gene match: 12. The CDR3 covers 17 residues. CDR3 DNA: TGTGCCAGCAGTGTATTAAAGCCGGGACAGAGCTACAATGAGCAGTTCTTC. This encodes CASSVLKPGQSYNEQFF.

J is TRBJ2-2 and V is TRBV14, with 12 bases lining up with TRBD2. V gave up 10 bases and J gave up 6 bases; unmatched junction bases: 12. Germline V CDR1 and CDR2: SGHDN, FVKESK. The CDR3 covers 16 residues. Here the CDR3 reads CANPRLAGGPSGELFF. The CDR3 bases are TGTGCCAACCCACGGCTAGCGGGGGGGCCATCCGGGGAGCTGTTTTTT.

This chain joins TRBV7-3 and TRBJ2-3; 16 nucleotides match TRBD2. This CDR3 has 18 amino acids. Germline CDR1 is SGHTA and CDR2 is FQGTGA. Trimming at V came to 5 bases and at J to 2 bases, leaving 7 bases not matched to a gene. The CDR3 here is CASSVAGTSGGVTDTQYF. Here the CDR3 DNA reads TGTGCCAGCAGCGTCGCCGGGACTAGCGGGGGGGTCACAGATACGCAGTATTTT.

V is TRBV5-1 and J is TRBJ2-1, with 8 positions matching TRBD1. J was trimmed by 6 bases and V by 0 bases; bases with no gene match: 8. The CDR3 contains 16 residues. Looked up from germline, CDR1 is SGHRS and CDR2 is YFSETQ. CDR3 DNA: TGCGCCAGCAGCTTGGCCGAAGGGACAGGAAGCAATGAGCAGTTCTTC. Protein product: CASSLAEGTGSNEQFF.